Below are 22 T cell receptor beta chains sequenced from a single sample in a study of blood T cell repertoires in COVID-19. Sequencing was performed with immunoSEQ multiplex PCR; in TCRdb, only in-frame clones are kept and a portion is missing. This sample yields approximately 89,000 clones, of which about 80% are seen a single time; about 20% belongs to the top ten. Sequencing was performed on peripheral blood. Receptor source: a human donor in a cohort sampled during active COVID-19.

The V gene is TRBV7-8, the J gene TRBJ2-1; weak D call: TRBD1 (5 bases). The length of the CDR3 is 15 residues. The germline V and J ends were trimmed by 1 base and 1 base, with 8 bases remaining between them. The germline V gene encodes CDR1 SGHVS and CDR2 FQNEAQ. The CDR3 protein is CASSLDRPSYNEQFF. For the CDR3, the DNA is TGTGCCAGCAGCTTAGACAGGCCGTCCTACAATGAGCAGTTCTTC. The full variable domain, completed using reference TRBV7-8 and TRBJ2-1, is GAGVSQSPRYKVAKRGQDVALRCDPISGHVSLFWYQQALGQGPEFLTYFQNEAQLDKSGLPSDRFFAERPEGSVSTLKIQRTQQEDSAVYLCASSLDRPSYNEQFFGPGTRLTVL.

V usage is TRBV6-5 and J usage is TRBJ2-7; 9 positions match TRBD2. Germline-derived CDR1 and CDR2 are MNHEY and SVGAGI. This CDR3 is built from 15 residues. The junction had 6 bases not matched to a gene; V was cut back by 6 bases and J by 0 bases. The CDR3 spells CASRGLALASYEQYF. DNA for the CDR3: TGTGCCAGCAGGGGACTAGCTCTAGCCTCCTACGAGCAGTACTTC.

The J gene is TRBJ1-2, the V gene TRBV10-3; unclear D gene. Trimming cost V 3 bases and J 4 bases, with 12 bases left between them. Germline V gene sequence: CDR1 ENHRY, CDR2 SYGVKD. The CDR3 has 14 residues. CDR3 residues: CAISEAVGFYGYTF. The DNA of the CDR3 is TGTGCCATCAGTGAAGCGGTTGGGTTCTATGGCTACACCTTC.

The V and J genes are TRBV6-1 and TRBJ2-1; the match to TRBD2 covers 11 bases. CDR3 length: 15 amino acids. Trimming cost V 3 bases and J 6 bases; bases outside gene matches: 4. Germline CDR1 MNHNS, CDR2 SASEGT. Here the CDR3 DNA reads TGTGCCAGCAGTGATTCGGGACTAGCGGCCAATGAGCAGTTCTTC. Translation gives CASSDSGLAANEQFF.

The J gene is TRBJ2-7, the V gene TRBV4-2, with TRBD2 matching over 7 bases. The J segment lost 3 bases and the V segment lost 3 bases, leaving 5 bases of the junction unmatched. Looked up from germline, CDR1 is LGHNA and CDR2 is YNFKEQ. This CDR3 is built from 14 residues. DNA of the CDR3: TGTGCCAGCAGCCACCCCGGCGGGAGCTACGAGCAGTACTTC. Protein product: CASSHPGGSYEQYF.

This chain links TRBV29-1 with TRBJ2-3; no firm D call. Germline values: CDR1 SQVTM, CDR2 ANQGSEA. This CDR3 comprises 11 residues. Trimming removed 3 bases at V and 5 bases at J, with 6 bases between. For the CDR3, the DNA is TGCAGCGTTGAGTCAATAGATACGCAGTATTTT. It encodes CSVESIDTQYF.

This chain uses TRBV5-4 with TRBJ1-1; TRBD1 agrees at 9 bases. With V trimmed by 4 bases and J by 1 base, 2 bases remained unmatched. Per germline, CDR1 SGHNT and CDR2 YYREEE (reference sequence). The CDR3 loop spans 14 amino acids. The CDR3 coding sequence is TGTGCCAGCAGCAGGGACAGGGAGAACACTGAAGCTTTCTTT. It encodes CASSRDRENTEAFF.

The chain joins TRBV7-2 to TRBJ1-3; no clear D gene. This CDR3 region has 15 residues. CDR1 is SGHTA and CDR2 is FQGNSA in the germline V gene. Trimming cost V 4 bases and J 0 bases, with 10 bases left between them. DNA for the CDR3: TGTGCCAGCAGCTATAGGCCAGGCTCTGGAAACACCATATATTTT. Amino acid sequence: CASSYRPGSGNTIYF. Supplemented by reference TRBV7-2 and TRBJ1-3, the full variable domain reads GAGVSQSPSNKVTEKGKDVELRCDPISGHTALYWYRQSLGQGLEFLIYFQGNSAPDKSGLPSDRFSAERTGGSVSTLTIQRTQQEDSAVYLCASSYRPGSGNTIYFGEGSWLTVV.

In its sample, this clone was seen once. This chain joins TRBV11-2 and TRBJ2-5, with D unresolved. Looked up from germline, CDR1 is SGHAT and CDR2 is FQNNGV. The CDR3 has 11 residues. V was trimmed by 2 bases and J by 5 bases, leaving 3 bases between them. This chain's CDR3 is CASSLSETQYF. CDR3 sequence (DNA): TGTGCCAGCAGCTTAAGCGAGACCCAGTACTTC.

The chain couples TRBV6-4 to TRBJ2-5; no clear D gene. Trimming stripped 6 bases from V and 0 bases from J, with 2 bases between. The germline V gene has CDR1 MRHNA and CDR2 SNTAGT. There are 11 residues in the CDR3. CDR3 residues: CASSDQETQYF. CDR3 DNA sequence: TGTGCCAGCAGCGACCAAGAGACCCAGTACTTC.

V usage is TRBV7-9 and J usage is TRBJ2-1, with 9 nucleotides matching TRBD1. Germline V gives CDR1 SEHNR, CDR2 FQNEAQ (reference sequence). The length of the CDR3 is 15 residues. Trimming at V came to 6 bases and at J to 3 bases, leaving 6 bases not matched to a gene. The CDR3 spells CASRSGTGNYNEQFF. As DNA, the CDR3 is TGTGCCAGCAGGTCCGGGACAGGGAACTACAATGAGCAGTTCTTC.

The chain has TRBV3-1 (or the pseudogene TRBV3-2) and TRBJ1-3; D gene unclear. The CDR3 contains 15 residues. The germline V and J ends were trimmed by 4 bases and 4 bases, with 14 bases remaining between them. Germline V gene data show CDR1 as LGHDT and CDR2 as YNNKEL (reference sequence). In DNA form, the CDR3 reads TGTGCCAGCAGCCGCGGGTCCTCGGAAGGAAACACCATATATTTT. Protein sequence: CASSRGSSEGNTIYF.

The chain links TRBV5-1 to TRBJ2-7, with D perhaps TRBD2 (6 bases). The germline CDR1 and CDR2 sequences are SGHRS and YFSETQ. Trimming pared 3 bases from V and 4 bases from J, leaving 14 bases between. This CDR3 comprises 14 residues. CDR3 in amino acids: CASSSGAGWYEQYF. CDR3 in DNA: TGCGCCAGCAGCTCTGGTGCGGGGTGGTACGAGCAGTACTTC.

The chain is built from TRBV29-1 and TRBJ2-7; D perhaps matches TRBD2 (6 bases). Germline-derived CDR1 and CDR2 are SQVTM and ANQGSEA. With 3 bases removed from V and 3 bases from J, the gap between germline ends came to 12 bases. This CDR3 has 13 amino acids. CDR3 in amino acids: CSVDVGTDYEQYF. The CDR3 coding sequence is TGCAGCGTTGATGTGGGGACTGACTACGAGCAGTACTTC.

V usage is TRBV29-1 and J usage is TRBJ1-2; D unclear. Germline loops: CDR1 SQVTM, CDR2 ANQGSEA. Trimming removed 6 bases at V and 3 bases at J, with 8 bases between. The CDR3 sequence is 11 residues long. Written as DNA, the CDR3 is TGCAGCGTCCCGGTGGACTATGGCTACACCTTC. Translated: CSVPVDYGYTF.

The gene calls are TRBV29-1 and TRBJ2-1; the match to TRBD1 covers 8 bases. After removal of 5 bases from V and 9 bases from J, the junction contained 12 bases not matched to a gene. Germline values: CDR1 SQVTM, CDR2 ANQGSEA. The CDR3 consists of 14 residues. The CDR3 protein is CSVLSDRDVSEQFF. The CDR3 nucleotides read TGCAGCGTTTTATCGGACAGGGATGTGAGTGAGCAGTTCTTC.

This clone was counted a single time. This chain links TRBV2 with TRBJ2-6, with 7 bases identical to TRBD1. This CDR3 comprises 15 residues. From germline, CDR1 is SNHLY and CDR2 FYNNEI. V lost 6 bases to trimming and J lost 3 bases; unmatched junction nucleotides: 5. CDR3 region: CASRRTGDGANVLTF. As DNA, the CDR3 is TGTGCCAGCAGGCGAACAGGGGATGGGGCCAACGTCCTGACTTTC.

J is TRBJ2-3 and V is TRBV3-1 (or the pseudogene TRBV3-2), with a weak D call TRBD2 (6 bases). This CDR3 has 17 amino acids. Between the trimmed V and J ends, which lost 0 bases and 5 bases, there was a span of 18 bases. The V gene's germline CDR1 is LGHDT and CDR2 YNNKEL (reference sequence). CDR3 in amino acids: CASSQDRSLAMRDTQYF. The CDR3 region has the DNA TGTGCCAGCAGCCAAGATCGTTCGCTAGCGATGAGAGATACGCAGTATTTT.

The rearrangement joins TRBV28 to TRBJ2-1; D uncertain. V was trimmed by 3 bases and J by 8 bases, leaving 5 bases between them. This CDR3 has 11 amino acids. The germline V gene encodes CDR1 MDHEN and CDR2 SYDVKM. CDR3 nucleotide sequence: TGTGCCAGCAGTTTTAGCTATGAGCAGTTCTTC. Translation gives CASSFSYEQFF.

The rearrangement uses TRBV28 and TRBJ1-6; 9 positions agree with TRBD1. V lost 1 base and J lost 6; bases outside the gene matches: 4. CDR3 length: 16 residues. CDR1 and CDR2 from the germline V gene are MDHEN and SYDVKM. For the CDR3, the DNA is TGTGCCAGCAGTTTATTCCCGGGACAGGGTAATTCACCCCTCCACTTT. Translating it yields CASSLFPGQGNSPLHF.

The chain links TRBV18 to TRBJ1-1; D remains ambiguous. Trimming removed 1 base at V and 6 bases at J, with 12 bases between. The CDR3 extends over 14 amino acids. Germline loops: CDR1 KGHSH, CDR2 LQKENI. The CDR3 DNA sequence: TGTGCCAGCTCACCACTCCCGGACTACGCTGAAGCTTTCTTT. Translation: CASSPLPDYAEAFF.

The chain has TRBV29-1 and TRBJ2-2; D unresolved. The germline gives CDR1 SQVTM, CDR2 ANQGSEA. Trimming removed 4 bases from V and 1 base from J, with 10 bases in between. The CDR3 is 14 amino acids. As DNA, the CDR3 is TGCAGCGTTGGACCGAGGTTGAACACCGGGGAGCTGTTTTTT. This sequence encodes CSVGPRLNTGELFF.